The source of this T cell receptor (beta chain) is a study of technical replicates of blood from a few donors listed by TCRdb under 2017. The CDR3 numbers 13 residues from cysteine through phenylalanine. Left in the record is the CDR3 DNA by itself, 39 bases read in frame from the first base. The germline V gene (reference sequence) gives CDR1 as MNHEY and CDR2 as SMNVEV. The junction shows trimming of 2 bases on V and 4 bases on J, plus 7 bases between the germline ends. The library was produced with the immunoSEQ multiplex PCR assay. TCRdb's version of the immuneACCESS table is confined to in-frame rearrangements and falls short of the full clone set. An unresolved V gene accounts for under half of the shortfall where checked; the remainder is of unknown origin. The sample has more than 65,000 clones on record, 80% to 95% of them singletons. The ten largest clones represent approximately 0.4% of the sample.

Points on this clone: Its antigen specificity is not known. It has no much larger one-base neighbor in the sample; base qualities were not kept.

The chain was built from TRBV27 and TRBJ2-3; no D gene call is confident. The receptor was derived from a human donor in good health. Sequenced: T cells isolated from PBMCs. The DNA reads TGTGCCAGCAGTTTACTGGGCGCAGATACGCAGTATTTT. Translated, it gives CASSLLGADTQYF.